The 10 T cell receptor beta chains below come from one sample, sequenced in a study of T-cell reconstitution after alpha-beta-depleted transplantation in children. A TCRbeta library incorporating unique molecular identifiers was prepared. TCRdb used MiXCR to reprocess the PCR reads, holding one entry per CDR3 protein. The sample lists around 580,000 distinct CDR3 sequences; more than 20% were seen once. The specimen was PBMCs, mostly from graft donor cells, collected 360 days after TCRalphabeta/CD19-depleted stem cell transplant. The receptors originated from a boy under two years old who had a stem cell transplant for acute myeloid leukemia, so the T cells may come from the graft donor.

This chain uses TRBV5-1 with TRBJ1-6; TRBD1 might be the D (6 bases). CDR3 size: 15 residues. Germline values: CDR1 SGHRS, CDR2 YFSETQ. The V end was cut by 4 bases, the J end by 7 bases, with 15 bases between. CDR3 residues: CASSLQGGQNSPLHF. In DNA form, the CDR3 reads TGCGCCAGCAGCCTACAGGGAGGTCAGAATTCACCCCTCCACTTT.

This clonotype showed up many times. The V call is TRBV20-1, the J call TRBJ2-3, with a weak D call TRBD2 (6 bases). Deletions cut 1 base from V and 8 bases from J, with 19 bases between. The CDR3 totals 15 residues. Germline lookup yields CDR1 DFQATT and CDR2 SNEGSKA (reference sequence). For the CDR3, the DNA is TGCAGTGCTAGAGCAAGGGAGGCGGGTGGTGGTACGCAGTATTTT. It specifies CSARAREAGGGTQYF.

This rearrangement joins TRBV29-1 to TRBJ2-7; TRBD2 matches 9 bases. CDR1 and CDR2 (germline): SQVTM, ANQGSEA. The junction had 13 bases not matched to a gene; V was cut back by 5 bases and J by 5 bases. This CDR3 is 15 amino acids long. In DNA, the CDR3 is TGCAGCGTTCTGGGACTAGCCCCAAGTCGTCACGAGCAGTACTTC. Translating gives CSVLGLAPSRHEQYF.

This clonotype occurred many times. The chain joins TRBV6-5 to TRBJ1-1; possible D gene TRBD1, 6 bases. There are 13 residues in the CDR3. Germline CDR1 MNHEY, CDR2 SVGAGI. The V and J ends lost 0 bases and 8 bases respectively, with 10 bases between them. The CDR3 region has the DNA TGTGCCAGCAGTTACTCAACAGGGACCGAAGCTTTCTTT. Its translation is CASSYSTGTEAFF.

The V call is TRBV20-1, the J call TRBJ1-2; possibly TRBD1 for D (6 bases). Trimming cost V 6 bases and J 3 bases, with 14 bases left between them. This CDR3 spans 13 amino acids. Germline V gene data show CDR1 as DFQATT and CDR2 as SNEGSKA (reference sequence). CDR3 DNA: TGCAGTGCCAGCGAGGGGGTATACTATGGCTACACCTTC. This gives the protein CSASEGVYYGYTF.

This chain joins TRBV12-3 or TRBV12-4 and TRBJ2-5; D is perhaps TRBD1 (8 bases). The CDR3 runs to 15 residues. The V end lost 4 bases, the J end lost 7 bases, and 19 bases lay between the germline ends. CDR3 DNA: TGTGCCAGCAGTTCCACAGGGGGGGTCCCAGGGACCCAGTACTTC. Protein: CASSSTGGVPGTQYF.

This clonotype was found many times. The chain carries TRBV20-1 and TRBJ2-2, with a tentative D call TRBD1 (5 bases). CDR3 length: 16 amino acids. Germline CDR1 and CDR2: DFQATT and SNEGSKA (reference sequence). V lost 1 base, J lost 3 bases, and 15 bases lay in between. CDR3: CSARGGRGLDTGELFF. In nucleotides, the CDR3 is TGCAGTGCTAGAGGGGGAAGGGGCTTGGACACCGGGGAGCTGTTTTTT.

There are many counts of this clonotype. The genes are TRBV10-2 and TRBJ2-7; D is possibly TRBD2 (6 bases). V was pared by 4 bases and J by 6 bases, with 13 bases between. CDR1 WSHSY and CDR2 SAAADI come from the germline V gene. The CDR3 is 13 residues long. DNA of the CDR3: TGCGCCAGCAGTGTTGAGCGGGCAGGCGAGCAGTACGTC. Protein sequence: CASSVERAGEQYV.

There are a few counts of this clonotype. The gene calls are TRBV12-3 or TRBV12-4 and TRBJ2-1; TRBD2 might be the D (6 bases). The CDR3 has 14 amino acids. V shed 4 bases and J shed 5 bases, with 12 bases lying between them. The CDR3 bases are TGTGCCAGCAGTTGGGGACTGGGAAACAATGAGCAGTTCTTC. Translating it yields CASSWGLGNNEQFF.

The chain links TRBV5-1 to TRBJ1-4; no reliable D call. CDR3 length: 10 amino acids. The V end lost 3 bases, the J end lost 16 bases, and 10 bases lay between the germline ends. In germline, CDR1 is SGHRS, CDR2 YFSETQ. The chain's CDR3 is CASSSPKGFF. CDR3 coding DNA: TGCGCCAGCAGCTCGCCCAAGGGGTTTTTT.